The source of this TCR beta chain is a study of shared clonotypes between healthy human individuals. The CDR3 runs 15 residues. Per the germline V gene, CDR1 is MNHNY and CDR2 is SVGAGI (reference sequence). The V end was cut by 2 bases, the J end by 0 bases, with 8 bases between. Across several immunoSEQ plates, the genomic DNA of each subset was split evenly. Generated by immunoSEQ multiplex PCR, the TCRdb table keeps only in-frame clones and is missing some. The data show roughly 1,500,000 clones, around 98.5% seen once. The sample was naive CD4+ T cells sorted from blood. The subset is: CD45RA+ positively selected. J is TRBJ2-4 and V is TRBV6-6; D is uncertain. This clonotype was sampled from a man aged 25-40 years in good health. The DNA of the CDR3 is TGTGCCAGCAGTTACGCCCGGGTAGCCAAAAACATTCAGTACTTC. The encoded protein is CASSYARVAKNIQYF.